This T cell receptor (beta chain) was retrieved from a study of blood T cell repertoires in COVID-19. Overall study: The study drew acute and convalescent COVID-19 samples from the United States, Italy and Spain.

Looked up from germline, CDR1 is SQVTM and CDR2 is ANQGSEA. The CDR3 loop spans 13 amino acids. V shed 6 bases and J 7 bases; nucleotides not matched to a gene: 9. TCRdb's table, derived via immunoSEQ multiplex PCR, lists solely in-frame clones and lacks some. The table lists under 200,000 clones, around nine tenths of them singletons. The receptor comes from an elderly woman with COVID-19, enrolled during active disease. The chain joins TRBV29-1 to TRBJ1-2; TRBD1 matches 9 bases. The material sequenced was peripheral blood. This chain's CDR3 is CSVPGQGESGYTF. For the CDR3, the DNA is TGCAGCGTCCCGGGACAGGGAGAGAGTGGCTACACCTTC. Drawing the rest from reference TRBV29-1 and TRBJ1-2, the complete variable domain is SAVISQKPSRDICQRGTSLTIQCQVDSQVTMMFWYRQQPGQSLTLIATANQGSEATYESGFVIDKFPISRPNLTFSTLTVSNMSPEDSSIYLCSVPGQGESGYTFGSGTRLTVV.